This passage covers 25 T cell receptor beta chains from one sample sequenced in a study of spatial heterogeneity in lung cancer. Time point reported: sample taken at primary tumor resection. Tumor, nontumor lung or frozen PBMC supplied whole RNA that was sequenced unsorted. TCRdb fed the 5' RACE reads into MiXCR, producing one record per CDR3 protein. The sample has some 87,000 distinct CDR3 sequences; about 9.4% are singletons. The sample consisted of PBMCs, taken at surgery. These receptors all come from a male donor with early-stage non-small cell lung cancer.

This clonotype turned up a few times. The chain employs TRBV24-1 and TRBJ2-7; 10 bases line up with TRBD1. Germline CDR1 and CDR2: KGHDR and SFDVKD. The CDR3 has 16 residues. The junction had 10 bases not matched to a gene; V was cut back by 4 bases and J by 5 bases. This CDR3 is CATSDHRDRGGHEQYF. The CDR3 bases are TGTGCCACCAGTGACCACCGGGACAGGGGAGGTCACGAGCAGTACTTC.

This clonotype was counted between two and nine times. The rearrangement joins TRBV7-9 to TRBJ1-1; TRBD1 aligns across 11 bases. CDR3 length equals 16 residues. The V and J ends lost 1 base and 1 base, in that order; junction bases with no gene match: 2. Germline CDR1 and CDR2: SEHNR and FQNEAQ (reference sequence). The CDR3 spells CASSLGTGGRNTEAFF. CDR3 DNA sequence: TGTGCCAGCAGCTTAGGGACAGGGGGCCGGAACACTGAAGCTTTCTTT.

The CDR3 sequence: CASSYGETYEQYF. In DNA form, the CDR3 reads TGTGCCAGCAGTTACGGGGAAACCTACGAGCAGTACTTC. The chain couples TRBV6-5 to TRBJ2-7; D is unclear. The CDR3 extends over 13 amino acids. CDR1 MNHEY and CDR2 SVGAGI come from the germline V gene. Trimming took 2 bases from V and 2 from J, leaving 7 bases between them.

The genes are TRBV18 and TRBJ1-1, with D maybe TRBD1 (5 bases). The germline V gene encodes CDR1 KGHSH and CDR2 LQKENI. With 4 bases removed from V and 0 bases from J, the gap between germline ends came to 18 bases. The CDR3 runs to 17 residues. CDR3 nucleotides: TGTGCCAGCTCACAGGGCCCTTATGGGACCATGAACACTGAAGCTTTCTTT. Translating gives CASSQGPYGTMNTEAFF.

This clonotype appeared many times. The chain couples TRBV15 to TRBJ2-3; D not resolved. Between the trimmed V and J ends, which lost 0 bases and 10 bases, there was a span of 8 bases. This CDR3 contains 12 residues. Germline CDR1 and CDR2: LNHNV and YYDKDF (reference sequence). CDR3 protein: CATSRDQVAQYF. In nucleotides, the CDR3 is TGTGCCACCAGCAGAGATCAGGTGGCGCAGTATTTT.

This clonotype occurred a few times. The V gene is TRBV7-2, the J gene TRBJ2-1; D unclear. Germline V gene sequence: CDR1 SGHTA, CDR2 FQGNSA. The CDR3 spans 17 residues. V shed 1 base and J shed 0 bases, with 13 bases lying between them. The CDR3 loop reads CASSLVNFLSSYNEQFF. The DNA for the CDR3 is TGTGCCAGCAGCTTAGTGAACTTCTTGAGCTCCTACAATGAGCAGTTCTTC.

The chain links TRBV28 to TRBJ2-3; D is uncertain. V was trimmed by 5 bases and J by 0 bases, leaving 9 bases between them. The CDR3 runs 14 residues. Germline V gene data show CDR1 as MDHEN and CDR2 as SYDVKM. CDR3 loop: CASSRQASTDTQYF. The CDR3, as DNA: TGTGCCAGCAGTCGGCAGGCCAGCACAGATACGCAGTATTTT. Supplemented by reference TRBV28 and TRBJ2-3, the full variable domain reads DVKVTQSSRYLVKRTGEKVFLECVQDMDHENMFWYRQDPGLGLRLIYFSYDVKMKEKGDIPEGYSVSREKKERFSLILESASTNQTSMYLCASSRQASTDTQYFGPGTRLTVL.

This clonotype was recorded many times. The V call is TRBV7-2, the J call TRBJ1-5; D gene unclear. CDR1 SGHTA and CDR2 FQGNSA come from the germline V gene. The length of the CDR3 is 15 residues. The germline V and J ends were trimmed by 5 bases and 9 bases, with 20 bases remaining between them. The CDR3 reads CASSPSIDLFRPQHF. In nucleotides, the CDR3 is TGTGCCAGCAGCCCAAGCATAGACCTGTTCCGGCCCCAGCATTTT.

This clonotype has a count of ten or more. J is TRBJ2-2 and V is TRBV28, with a tentative D call TRBD2 (6 bases). Deletions cut 2 bases from V and 1 base from J, with 14 bases between. CDR1 is MDHEN and CDR2 is SYDVKM in the germline V gene. The CDR3 length is 17 residues. The CDR3: CASSLGGFRGNTGELFF. The CDR3 bases are TGTGCCAGCAGTTTAGGAGGGTTTAGGGGGAACACCGGGGAGCTGTTTTTT.

This clonotype has just a few counts. The rearrangement joins TRBV20-1 to TRBJ2-1; D is uncertain. Germline V gives CDR1 DFQATT, CDR2 SNEGSKA (reference sequence). V lost 0 bases, J lost 8 bases, and 20 bases lay in between. The CDR3 is 16 residues long. The DNA for the CDR3 is TGCAGTGCTAGAGATGTGGACCGGTGGTCCCCGGATGAGCAGTTCTTC. The encoded protein is CSARDVDRWSPDEQFF.

The genes are TRBV29-1 and TRBJ1-1; maybe TRBD1 (5 bases). Germline CDR1 reads SQVTM; CDR2 reads ANQGSEA. This CDR3 contains 14 residues. Trimming stripped 4 bases from V and 4 bases from J, with 16 bases between. The CDR3, as DNA: TGCAGCGTTGTGATCTGGGGGAGTACCACTGAAGCTTTCTTT. This sequence encodes CSVVIWGSTTEAFF.

The rearrangement links TRBV12-5 to TRBJ1-5; 9 bases line up with TRBD1. The CDR3 consists of 17 residues. Germline V CDR1 and CDR2: LGHNT, FRNRAP. Trimming took 0 bases from V and 3 from J; bases not matched to a gene: 6. This CDR3 reads CASGLVMGQGFNQPQHF. In nucleotides, the CDR3 is TGTGCTAGTGGTTTGGTAATGGGACAGGGTTTCAATCAGCCCCAGCATTTT.

The chain carries TRBV4-2 and TRBJ2-3, with 8 bases matching TRBD2. V trimming: 1 base; J trimming: 2 bases; junction bases outside the gene matches: 5. The length of the CDR3 is 16 residues. Germline CDR1 LGHNA, CDR2 YNFKEQ. The CDR3 reads CASSQASRGDTDTQYF. As DNA, the CDR3 is TGTGCCAGCAGCCAAGCGTCGCGGGGGGACACAGATACGCAGTATTTT.

The chain links TRBV28 to TRBJ2-3; D may be TRBD1 (5 bases). This CDR3 has 11 residues. Trimming left V 10 bases short and J 4 bases short, with 9 bases between. Germline lookup yields CDR1 MDHEN and CDR2 SYDVKM. This CDR3 reads CATKQADTQYF. CDR3 DNA: TGTGCCACCAAACAGGCAGATACGCAGTATTTT.

V gene TRBV27 combines with J gene TRBJ2-5; 8 bases agree with TRBD1. V was clipped by 5 bases and J by 3 bases; unmatched bases: 5. The CDR3 extends over 14 amino acids. Germline loops: CDR1 MNHEY, CDR2 SMNVEV (reference sequence). The CDR3 region is CASSPGQAEETQYF. The CDR3 DNA reads TGTGCCAGCAGTCCGGGACAGGCCGAAGAGACCCAGTACTTC.

This clonotype was observed at least ten times. The chain recombines TRBV29-1 with TRBJ2-2, with D possibly TRBD1 on 5 matching bases. The length of the CDR3 is 14 residues. Deletions cut 3 bases from V and 1 base from J, with 9 bases between. CDR1 SQVTM and CDR2 ANQGSEA come from the germline V gene. The CDR3 loop reads CSVDDQGNTGELFF. The CDR3 region has the DNA TGCAGCGTTGATGATCAGGGGAACACCGGGGAGCTGTTTTTT.

This clonotype was found a few times. The V and J genes are TRBV7-9 and TRBJ2-5; a possible D gene is TRBD2 (6 bases). The germline V gene encodes CDR1 SEHNR and CDR2 FQNEAQ (reference sequence). The CDR3 covers 14 residues. V was trimmed by 5 bases and J by 1 base, leaving 11 bases between them. This chain's CDR3 is CASSDQTSQETQYF. The CDR3 DNA follows: TGTGCCAGCAGCGACCAGACTAGCCAAGAGACCCAGTACTTC.

The V and J genes are TRBV6-6 and TRBJ2-3; no definite D call. V was cut by 7 bases and J by 2 bases, with 10 bases left in between. Germline-derived CDR1 and CDR2 are MNHNY and SVGAGI (reference sequence). The CDR3 sequence is 13 residues long. CDR3 coding DNA: TGTGCCAGCACCACTTCTTCCACAGATACGCAGTATTTT. This encodes CASTTSSTDTQYF.

The table lists this clonotype with a few counts. The chain recombines TRBV5-6 with TRBJ2-1; a possible D gene is TRBD2 (5 bases). The CDR3 sequence is 16 residues long. Looked up from germline, CDR1 is SGHDT and CDR2 is YYEEEE. Trimming removed 5 bases from V and 1 base from J, with 16 bases in between. CDR3 sequence (DNA): TGTGCCAGCAGTCCCCTCGGGGTCGTATCCTACAATGAGCAGTTCTTC. Its translation: CASSPLGVVSYNEQFF.

The gene calls are TRBV5-1 and TRBJ2-2, with a possible D match to TRBD1 (5 bases). Germline V gives CDR1 SGHRS, CDR2 YFSETQ. Trimming took off 0 bases at V and 4 bases at J, with 7 bases between the two ends. The CDR3 consists of 14 residues. CDR3 protein: CASSLDRPTGELFF. CDR3 coding DNA: TGCGCCAGCAGCTTGGACAGGCCCACCGGGGAGCTGTTTTTT.

The V call is TRBV4-2, the J call TRBJ2-5; 8 bases are a match to TRBD1. The J segment lost 2 bases and the V segment lost 3 bases, leaving 5 bases of the junction unmatched. The CDR3 consists of 15 residues. CDR1 is LGHNA and CDR2 is YNFKEQ in the germline V gene. This CDR3 is CASSQGRQGQETQYF. CDR3 coding DNA: TGTGCCAGCAGCCAGGGCCGACAGGGGCAAGAGACCCAGTACTTC.

V gene TRBV20-1 combines with J gene TRBJ2-7, with 9 bases lining up with TRBD2. Germline-derived CDR1 and CDR2 are DFQATT and SNEGSKA (reference sequence). V was pared by 6 bases and J by 2 bases, with 8 bases of the junction left unmatched. The CDR3 runs 14 residues. This CDR3 is CSARMSSGTYEQYF. The DNA of the CDR3 is TGCAGTGCCAGGATGTCTAGCGGGACCTACGAGCAGTACTTC.

V gene TRBV5-1 combines with J gene TRBJ2-2; a weak D match, TRBD1 (5 bases). Germline V gene sequence: CDR1 SGHRS, CDR2 YFSETQ. The CDR3 sequence is 15 residues long. With 4 bases removed from V and 0 bases from J, the gap between germline ends came to 10 bases. CDR3 in amino acids: CASSPGRPNTGELFF. The CDR3 region has the DNA TGCGCCAGCAGCCCAGGGCGTCCGAACACCGGGGAGCTGTTTTTT.

In its sample, this clonotype was seen a few times. This chain connects TRBV9 to TRBJ2-2; D not certain. The germline V gene has CDR1 SGDLS and CDR2 YYNGEE. The V end lost 4 bases, the J end lost 0 bases, and 10 bases lay between the germline ends. CDR3 size: 15 residues. CDR3 bases: TGTGCCAGCAGCCGCGGCGGTGCGAACACCGGGGAGCTGTTTTTT. Amino acid sequence: CASSRGGANTGELFF.

This chain uses TRBV7-2 with TRBJ2-5; D gene unclear. The ends were cut back, 1 base at V and 5 bases at J, with 14 bases in the middle. CDR3 length: 15 amino acids. The germline V gene encodes CDR1 SGHTA and CDR2 FQGNSA. The CDR3 region is CASSLGSSIGETQYF. In nucleotides, the CDR3 is TGTGCCAGCAGCTTAGGGAGTAGCATTGGGGAGACCCAGTACTTC.